This T cell receptor (beta chain) is drawn from a study of cytomegalovirus exposure and HLA in healthy donors. Study-level findings and limits: Based on reports, TCR beta sequences accurately predicted HLA-A and HLA-B alleles for most subjects. Most TCR sequences proved rare, with some public TCRs found in many donors. As a later analysis showed, a missense DCLRE1C variant was linked to trimming of TCR beta V- and J-genes.

Notes on this clone: The antigen remains undetermined.

Primers: 60 Vbeta forward and 13 Jbeta reverse. Data came from immunoSEQ multiplex PCR; TCRdb stores just in-frame clones and leaves some out. The table has approximately 150,000 clones, more than 75% seen once; the top ten hold just over 2.5%. CDR1 is LNHDA and CDR2 is SQIVND in the germline V gene (reference sequence). The CDR3 consists of 14 residues. V shed 4 bases, J shed 8 bases, and the junction held 5 bases outside the gene matches. This sequence originates from a man aged 25-45 years in good health and CMV-seropositive. Material: PBMCs. The rearrangement joins TRBV19 to TRBJ1-2; 12 bases agree with TRBD1. DNA for the CDR3: TGTGCCAGTAGTAAAGCTGGGACAGGGGGCGGCTACACCTTC. It encodes CASSKAGTGGGYTF.